The following is a T cell receptor (beta chain) sequence with its context. The data originate from a study of regulatory T cells in long-lasting Graves disease. As to time point: persistent/refractory GD, antithyroid drugs over 5 years with positive TRAb. Preparation of the TCR library used RNA extracted from PBMCs. CDR1 is SGHKS and CDR2 is YYEKEE in the germline V gene (reference sequence). Unmatched junction bases numbered 8, after V lost 4 bases and J lost 3 bases. There are 17 residues in the CDR3. iRepertoire HTBI primers and Arm-PCR of CDR3 regions built TCR beta libraries. One entry per CDR3 protein, called by TCRdb with MiXCR from the multiplex PCR reads. The repertoire holds 430,000 or so distinct CDR3 sequences, with under 25% as singletons.

The origin of this receptor is a female donor with Graves disease. The chain has TRBV5-5 and TRBJ2-2; 11 bases match TRBD1. Source: peripheral blood mononuclear cells (PBMCs), taken when the disease was refractory, from a patient treated with antithyroid drugs. In nucleotides, the CDR3 is TGTGCCAGCAGCGAGGACAGGGGGCTTAGGGACACCGGGGAGCTGTTTTTT. It translates to CASSEDRGLRDTGELFF.